These 27 T cell receptor beta chains share one sample of origin, sequenced in a study of PD-1 blockade in classical Hodgkin lymphoma. Time point here: cycle 4 day 1 (C4D1), after 5 to 7 weeks of nivolumab. All the patients suffered relapse after autologous stem cell transplantation, and brentuximab vedotin exposure differed. Produced via immunoSEQ multiplex PCR; TCRdb's table is partial and in-frame only. This table has approximately 17,000 clones, around 65% appearing once. The sample consisted of peripheral blood mononuclear cells (PBMCs), taken before the fourth cycle of nivolumab. Receptors were obtained from a human donor with classical Hodgkin lymphoma.

V and J are TRBV5-1 and TRBJ2-3; D tentatively reads TRBD1 or TRBD2 (5 bases each). Germline values: CDR1 SGHRS, CDR2 YFSETQ. V was trimmed by 1 base and J by 2 bases, leaving 8 bases between them. CDR3 length: 14 amino acids. CDR3 bases: TGCGCCAGCAGCTTGTTAGGGACCACAGATACGCAGTATTTT. Its protein product is CASSLLGTTDTQYF.

The V gene is TRBV5-4, the J gene TRBJ1-5; no clear D. CDR3 length: 14 amino acids. V lost 4 bases and J lost 2, with 10 bases in between. CDR1 is SGHNT, CDR2 YYREEE, per germline (reference sequence). The CDR3 spells CASSPGGGNQPQHF. In DNA, the CDR3 is TGTGCCAGCAGCCCGGGCGGGGGCAATCAGCCCCAGCATTTT.

This CDR3 reads CASTRGRELGYTF. The CDR3 coding sequence is TGTGCCAGCACCCGGGGGCGGGAATTGGGCTACACCTTC. V is TRBV6-5 and J is TRBJ1-2; D possibly corresponds to TRBD1 (6 bases). The length of the CDR3 is 13 residues. The germline CDR1 and CDR2 sequences are MNHEY and SVGAGI. The V end lost 7 bases, the J end lost 8 bases, and 17 bases lay between the germline ends.

The chain carries TRBV19 and TRBJ1-1, with a possible D match to TRBD1 (6 bases). Germline CDR1 LNHDA, CDR2 SQIVND (reference sequence). The CDR3 runs 12 residues. V lost 5 bases and J 4 bases, leaving 8 bases between the germline ends. The CDR3 here is CASSGGGTEAFF. The DNA of the CDR3 is TGTGCCAGTAGTGGAGGGGGCACTGAAGCTTTCTTT.

The chain uses TRBV28 and TRBJ1-2, with a possible D match to TRBD1 (6 bases). V was clipped by 5 bases and J by 4 bases, with 14 bases between them. This CDR3 has 14 amino acids. The V gene's germline CDR1 is MDHEN and CDR2 SYDVKM. For the CDR3, the DNA is TGTGCCAGCAGTACCGGGGGGGGGCGCTATGGCTACACCTTC. Translated: CASSTGGGRYGYTF.

J is TRBJ2-5 and V is TRBV5-1, with 9 bases lining up with TRBD2. With V trimmed by 0 bases and J by 4 bases, 7 bases remained unmatched. The germline gives CDR1 SGHRS, CDR2 YFSETQ. This CDR3 region has 16 residues. This chain's CDR3 is CASSLDEAGGGETQYF. Here the CDR3 DNA reads TGCGCCAGCAGCTTGGACGAAGCGGGGGGAGGAGAGACCCAGTACTTC.

The chain joins TRBV5-1 to TRBJ2-6; D call uncertain. Per the germline V gene, CDR1 is SGHRS and CDR2 is YFSETQ. CDR3 length: 16 amino acids. V was trimmed by 3 bases and J by 0 bases, leaving 10 bases between them. Here the CDR3 reads CASSSSGRSGANVLTF. CDR3 in DNA: TGCGCCAGCAGCTCCTCAGGACGCTCTGGGGCCAACGTCCTGACTTTC.

This clone has more than one count but fewer than ten. The chain combines TRBV15 with TRBJ2-3; TRBD2 matches 10 bases. Trimming at V came to 7 bases and at J to 6 bases, leaving 7 bases not matched to a gene. The CDR3 sequence is 14 residues long. The germline V gene has CDR1 LNHNV and CDR2 YYDKDF (reference sequence). CDR3 sequence (DNA): TGTGCCACCAAAAGCGGGAGGGCGGGTGATACGCAGTATTTT. Amino acids: CATKSGRAGDTQYF.

This clone was seen a handful of times. The V call is TRBV11-2, the J call TRBJ1-2; D might be TRBD1 (5 bases). Germline CDR1 SGHAT, CDR2 FQNNGV. The V end lost 1 base, the J end lost 7 bases, and 7 bases lay between the germline ends. The CDR3 has 12 amino acids. In nucleotides, the CDR3 is TGTGCCAGCAGCTTAGGACAGATTGGCTACACCTTC. As protein: CASSLGQIGYTF.

About this clone: A junction boundary mismatches the germline segment, possibly from a read error. This chain links TRBV28 with TRBJ1-6; a weak D match, TRBD1 (6 bases). Germline V gene sequence: CDR1 MDHEN, CDR2 SYDVKM. The CDR3 is 14 residues long. Here the CDR3 DNA reads TGTACCAGCAGTCGGGGGCAGCTAAATTCACCCCTCCACTTT. The encoded protein is CTSSRGQLNSPLHF.

The chain combines TRBV5-6 with TRBJ2-7; 8 nucleotides line up with TRBD2. The CDR3 contains 15 residues. Looked up from germline, CDR1 is SGHDT and CDR2 is YYEEEE. With V trimmed by 0 bases and J by 3 bases, 5 bases remained unmatched. The CDR3 DNA reads as TGTGCCAGCAGCTTGGGAGCGGGAGATTTCTACGAGCAGTACTTC. Translation: CASSLGAGDFYEQYF.

This sequence joins TRBV7-6 and TRBJ2-5, with TRBD2 matching over 9 bases. This CDR3 has 17 residues. The V gene's germline CDR1 is SGHVS and CDR2 FNYEAQ. Germline trimming cut 0 bases from V and 4 bases from J; bases unmatched to any gene: 9. In DNA form, the CDR3 reads TGTGCCAGCAGCTTAGCGCGGGCGGGAGGGCCATTAGAGACCCAGTACTTC. Amino acid sequence: CASSLARAGGPLETQYF.

This clone was picked up a small number of times. V is TRBV28 and J is TRBJ2-7; D not certain. This CDR3 is 16 amino acids long. The V end lost 1 base, the J end lost 0 bases, and 13 bases lay between the germline ends. Germline V gene sequence: CDR1 MDHEN, CDR2 SYDVKM. This CDR3 is CASSLSVSTLSYEQYF. The DNA for the CDR3 is TGTGCCAGCAGTTTATCGGTCTCTACGCTCTCCTACGAGCAGTACTTC.

The chain employs TRBV10-3 and TRBJ2-7; 10 bases agree with TRBD1. The length of the CDR3 is 17 residues. J was trimmed by 2 bases and V by 0 bases; bases with no gene match: 7. Germline V gene lookup returns CDR1 ENHRY and CDR2 SYGVKD. The CDR3 protein is CAISESGQGTIPYEQYF. CDR3 coding DNA: TGTGCCATCAGTGAGTCGGGACAGGGGACGATTCCCTACGAGCAGTACTTC.

The sample holds one count of this clone. The CDR3 DNA is TGCGCCAGTAAATCCAGGGTGGGCACCGGGGAGCTGTTTTTT. Translated: CASKSRVGTGELFF. This chain connects TRBV23-1 to TRBJ2-2, with D possibly being TRBD1 (5 bases). TRBV23-1 is labeled an ORF, and its function is uncertain. CDR3 length: 14 residues. V dropped 9 bases and J dropped 4 bases, with 15 bases sitting between them.

V and J are TRBV11-3 and TRBJ2-4, with D tentatively TRBD1 (5 bases). The V gene's germline CDR1 is SGHNT and CDR2 YENEEA. The CDR3 runs to 16 residues. V was pared by 1 base and J by 4 bases, with 14 bases between. CDR3 protein: CASSLAVQAQKNIQYF. The CDR3 DNA sequence: TGTGCCAGCAGCTTAGCCGTACAGGCTCAGAAAAACATTCAGTACTTC.

The rearrangement joins TRBV7-2 to TRBJ2-5; D remains unclear. CDR3 length equals 15 residues. Germline lookup yields CDR1 SGHTA and CDR2 FQGNSA. The germline V and J ends were trimmed by 5 bases and 5 bases, with 18 bases remaining between them. CDR3 DNA sequence: TGTGCCAGCAGCAGCGCCGGACGGCATGCGGAGACCCAGTACTTC. Translated, it gives CASSSAGRHAETQYF.

V usage is TRBV6-5 and J usage is TRBJ2-7; no clear D. This CDR3 contains 14 residues. Looked up from germline, CDR1 is MNHEY and CDR2 is SVGAGI. V was pared by 5 bases and J by 1 base, with 12 bases between. The CDR3 DNA sequence: TGTGCCAGCAGTCCCCGTGACTTGTCCTACGAGCAGTACTTC. Translation gives CASSPRDLSYEQYF.

The table lists this clone with a few counts. J is TRBJ2-1 and V is TRBV19, with D unclear. This CDR3 has 14 residues. Germline lookup yields CDR1 LNHDA and CDR2 SQIVND (reference sequence). The germline V and J ends were trimmed by 1 base and 9 bases, with 13 bases remaining between them. CDR3 coding DNA: TGTGCCAGTAGTATAGCCGCTCCCGGGTCTGAGCAGTTCTTC. Amino acids: CASSIAAPGSEQFF.

This clone was detected a few times. The V gene is TRBV27, the J gene TRBJ1-1, with D uncertain. Germline CDR1 MNHEY, CDR2 SMNVEV (reference sequence). V shed 5 bases and J shed 1 base, with 8 bases lying between them. This CDR3 contains 13 residues. DNA of the CDR3: TGTGCCAGCAGTGCCGCAGAGAACACTGAAGCTTTCTTT. This translates into CASSAAENTEAFF.

A few counts support this clone. This rearrangement joins TRBV28 to TRBJ2-7; 9 nucleotides align to TRBD2. The CDR3 runs 15 residues. J was trimmed by 6 bases and V by 5 bases; bases with no gene match: 11. Germline values: CDR1 MDHEN, CDR2 SYDVKM. CDR3 bases: TGTGCCAGCAGTCCCGAGCGGGAGGTAAGAGTCGAGCAGTACTTC. Its translation is CASSPEREVRVEQYF. Using reference TRBV28 and TRBJ2-7 for the parts outside the CDR3, the full variable domain is DVKVTQSSRYLVKRTGEKVFLECVQDMDHENMFWYRQDPGLGLRLIYFSYDVKMKEKGDIPEGYSVSREKKERFSLILESASTNQTSMYLCASSPEREVRVEQYFGPGTRLTVT.

A word on this clone: One end of the junction varies from germline; a read error may be responsible. The chain joins TRBV5-1 to TRBJ2-7, with D unclear. The CDR3 length is 16 residues. CDR1 and CDR2 from the germline V gene are SGHRS and YFSETQ. For the CDR3, the DNA is TGCGCCAGCAGCTTGGGCGGCAATAGCATCTCCAACGAGCAGTACTTC. Residues: CASSLGGNSISNEQYF.

CDR3 sequence reads: CASSLVDGTEAFF. The CDR3 DNA reads TGTGCCAGCAGCTTAGTAGACGGCACTGAAGCTTTCTTT. J is TRBJ1-1 and V is TRBV11-3; D call uncertain. Germline V gene data show CDR1 as SGHNT and CDR2 as YENEEA. Deletions cut 1 base from V and 4 bases from J, with 7 bases between. The CDR3 consists of 13 residues.

This chain joins TRBV5-1 and TRBJ2-7, with 7 bases lining up with TRBD1. The V gene end was trimmed by 3 bases and the J gene end by 1 base; junction bases not matched to a gene: 7. This CDR3 has 15 amino acids. Germline assignment: CDR1 SGHRS and CDR2 YFSETQ. The CDR3 DNA is TGCGCCAGCAGCTCCTTTGGACAGGAGTCCTACGAGCAGTACTTC. This codes for CASSSFGQESYEQYF.

The gene calls are TRBV2 and TRBJ2-2; tentatively, D is TRBD1 (6 bases). CDR3 length: 17 amino acids. V gave up 3 bases and J gave up 2 bases, with 16 bases separating them. Germline V gives CDR1 SNHLY, CDR2 FYNNEI. CDR3 sequence (DNA): TGTGCCAGCAGTGAGGAACCCGGGACACCTAACACCGGGGAGCTGTTTTTT. It is translated as CASSEEPGTPNTGELFF. Drawing the rest from reference TRBV2 and TRBJ2-2, the complete variable domain is EPEVTQTPSHQVTQMGQEVILRCVPISNHLYFYWYRQILGQKVEFLVSFYNNEISEKSEIFDDQFSVERPDGSNFTLKIRSTKLEDSAMYFCASSEEPGTPNTGELFFGEGSRLTVL.

The CDR3 DNA reads as TGTGCCAGCAGCGTAGGGACTGCCAGCTCCTACGAGCAGTACTTC. Its protein is CASSVGTASSYEQYF. The chain combines TRBV9 with TRBJ2-7; tentatively, D is TRBD2 (5 bases). The germline V gene encodes CDR1 SGDLS and CDR2 YYNGEE. Trimming left V 0 bases short and J 0 bases short, with 10 bases between. The CDR3 consists of 15 residues. The variable domain in full, completed from reference TRBV9 and TRBJ2-7, reads DSGVTQTPKHLITATGQRVTLRCSPRSGDLSVYWYQQSLDQGLQFLIQYYNGEERAKGNILERFSAQQFPDLHSELNLSSLELGDSALYFCASSVGTASSYEQYFGPGTRLTVT.

The rearrangement links TRBV6-1 to TRBJ2-1; maybe TRBD1 (5 bases). The CDR3 spans 12 residues. Trimming shortened V by 8 bases and J by 10 bases, and 15 bases separated the two germline ends. The germline gives CDR1 MNHNS, CDR2 SASEGT. This CDR3 is CASSLFSGEQFF. The CDR3 coding sequence is TGTGCCAGCTCCCTCTTTTCAGGGGAGCAGTTCTTC.